The clone carrying this TCR beta chain was found many times. As yet, its antigen is unknown. The entry originates in a study of response to subunit inactivated influenza vaccine. Per the germline V gene, CDR1 is SNHLY and CDR2 is FYNNEI. Trimming took off 3 bases at V and 5 bases at J, with 16 bases between the two ends. The CDR3 runs 15 residues. Study findings and constraints: Few additional T cells are recruited per seasonal influenza vaccination, authors suggested.

TCRdb independently ran MiXCR on the RT-PCR reads; one entry per CDR3 protein. The sample shows fewer than 700,000 distinct CDR3 sequences, approximately 13% of them seen only once. This sequence originates from a man in his fifties who received an inactivated influenza vaccine. This specimen consisted of PBMCs from blood, obtained roughly 48 days after vaccination. The chain carries TRBV2 and TRBJ2-5, with a weak D call TRBD2 (6 bases). The CDR3 DNA reads TGTGCCAGCAGTGATAGACTGGGAGGCGGGGAGACCCAGTACTTC. It translates to CASSDRLGGGETQYF.